These 30 T cell receptor beta chains were all obtained from the same sample, sequenced in a study of beta chain features in type 1 diabetes. Of the isolated RNA, all was reverse transcribed, and so the sequenced material was expressed TCRB transcripts. The repertoire was sequenced with immunoSEQ multiplex PCR; TCRdb's copy has only in-frame clones and lacks some. This table holds just over 600,000 clones, roughly a sixth found once. Sequencing was carried out using naive CD4+ T cells from blood. The receptors were sampled from a man aged 18 to 30 in good health.

The chain combines TRBV4-3 with TRBJ1-1; D perhaps matches TRBD1 (6 bases). V was trimmed by 0 bases and J by 6 bases, leaving 14 bases between them. Germline CDR1 reads LGHNA; CDR2 reads YSLEER. The CDR3 is 15 residues long. CDR3 protein: CASSQEPGAIAEAFF. DNA for the CDR3: TGCGCCAGCAGCCAAGAACCAGGGGCAATCGCTGAAGCTTTCTTT.

The chain links TRBV5-1 to TRBJ2-1; D might be TRBD2 (5 bases). Trimming removed 0 bases from V and 8 bases from J, with 9 bases in between. Germline V gives CDR1 SGHRS, CDR2 YFSETQ. This CDR3 has 13 amino acids. This CDR3 reads CASSLATRDEQFF. The CDR3 DNA follows: TGCGCCAGCAGCTTGGCAACGAGGGATGAGCAGTTCTTC.

CDR3 in DNA: TGTGCCAGCAGCCAAGATATCCTAGCGGGAGTGGGCACAGATACGCAGTATTTT. Translating it yields CASSQDILAGVGTDTQYF. This sequence joins TRBV4-2 and TRBJ2-3, with TRBD2 identical over 10 bases. V trimming: 0 bases; J trimming: 1 base; junction bases outside the gene matches: 7. Germline loops: CDR1 LGHNA, CDR2 YNFKEQ. The CDR3 length is 18 residues.

The table lists this clone with a few counts. The rearrangement links TRBV2 to TRBJ2-1, with D tentatively TRBD1 or TRBD2 (5 bases each). The V gene's germline CDR1 is SNHLY and CDR2 FYNNEI. The CDR3 runs to 15 residues. Trimming took off 5 bases at V and 7 bases at J, with 18 bases between the two ends. CDR3 residues: CASSIKRAGLNEQFF. The CDR3 nucleotides are TGTGCCAGCAGTATTAAGAGGGCAGGGCTGAATGAGCAGTTCTTC.

The CDR3 loop is CASSEALLSNQPQHF. The DNA of the CDR3 is TGTGCCAGCAGTGAAGCGCTTCTGAGCAATCAGCCCCAGCATTTT. The chain links TRBV6-1 to TRBJ1-5; D remains unclear. The V gene lost 0 bases and the J gene lost 1 base, with 7 bases spanning the gap. The CDR3 extends over 15 amino acids. Germline assignment: CDR1 MNHNS and CDR2 SASEGT.

The chain joins TRBV5-1 to TRBJ2-4; a possible D gene is TRBD2 (5 bases). Germline assignment: CDR1 SGHRS and CDR2 YFSETQ. V was cut by 3 bases and J by 9 bases, with 16 bases left in between. This CDR3 is built from 14 residues. The CDR3, as DNA: TGCGCCAGCAGCTCACTAGACACTAAAGGCATTCAGTACTTC. This codes for CASSSLDTKGIQYF.

J is TRBJ1-5 and V is TRBV30, with D unclear. The V end lost 3 bases, the J end lost 7 bases, and 19 bases lay between the germline ends. CDR3 size: 15 residues. Per germline, CDR1 GTSNPN and CDR2 SVGIG (reference sequence). The DNA of the CDR3 is TGTGCCTGGAGGATACCTCGGCGGGCGAGGCAGCCCCAGCATTTT. Amino acids: CAWRIPRRARQPQHF.

This clone occurred a few times. This sample also contains other DNA sequences that code for the same CDR3. Written as DNA, the CDR3 is TGTGCCAGCAGTCCCAAAGAGACCCAGTACTTC. Protein sequence: CASSPKETQYF. The V gene is TRBV25-1, the J gene TRBJ2-5; no firm D call. The V end lost 5 bases, the J end lost 3 bases, and 4 bases lay between the germline ends. From germline, CDR1 is MGHDK and CDR2 SYGVNS. The CDR3 contains 11 residues.

This clone was found a few times. The chain carries TRBV6-1 and TRBJ2-7; D is perhaps TRBD1 (6 bases). The CDR3 extends over 15 amino acids. The V gene lost 4 bases and the J gene lost 0 bases, with 13 bases spanning the gap. Germline CDR1 reads MNHNS; CDR2 reads SASEGT. The CDR3 spells CASSGQPRGSYEQYF. Written as DNA, the CDR3 is TGTGCCAGCAGTGGCCAGCCCAGGGGCTCCTACGAGCAGTACTTC.

In nucleotides, the CDR3 is TGTGCCAGCAGCGTAGATGGGACAGGGACTGAAAAACTGTTTTTT. It codes for CASSVDGTGTEKLFF. This chain connects TRBV9 to TRBJ1-4, with 9 bases identical to TRBD1. The CDR3 totals 15 residues. Looked up from germline, CDR1 is SGDLS and CDR2 is YYNGEE. The junction had 4 bases not matched to a gene; V was cut back by 0 bases and J by 7 bases.

The chain links TRBV11-2 to TRBJ1-4; D is undetermined. Trimming stripped 5 bases from V and 3 bases from J, with 10 bases between. The V gene's germline CDR1 is SGHAT and CDR2 FQNNGV. This CDR3 has 14 residues. CDR3 residues: CASSPSLPNEKLFF. Here the CDR3 DNA reads TGTGCCAGCAGCCCCAGCCTCCCTAATGAAAAACTGTTTTTT.

This clone was seen more than once but under ten times. The chain is built from TRBV6-5 and TRBJ1-2; no firm D call. Germline V gene lookup returns CDR1 MNHEY and CDR2 SVGAGI. Trimming stripped 3 bases from V and 2 bases from J, with 16 bases between. The length of the CDR3 is 16 residues. The CDR3, as DNA: TGTGCCAGCAGTTATTCTGTCTGGTCCTCGAACTATGGCTACACCTTC. This gives the protein CASSYSVWSSNYGYTF.

This clone occurred a few times. The chain uses TRBV7-7 and TRBJ1-1; the match to TRBD1 covers 7 bases. Germline CDR1 and CDR2: SSHAT and FNYEAQ (reference sequence). The CDR3 spans 16 residues. The J segment lost 0 bases and the V segment lost 4 bases, leaving 8 bases of the junction unmatched. CDR3 sequence reads: CASSSRGSLVNTEAFF. CDR3 nucleotide sequence: TGTGCCAGCAGCTCCAGGGGGTCTCTGGTGAACACTGAAGCTTTCTTT. Looking up the rest from reference TRBV7-7 and TRBJ1-1 gives the full variable domain: GAGVSQSPRYKVTKRGQDVTLRCDPISSHATLYWYQQALGQGPEFLTYFNYEAQPDKSGLPSDRFSAERPEGSISTLTIQRTEQRDSAMYRCASSSRGSLVNTEAFFGQGTRLTVV.

The genes are TRBV7-3 and TRBJ2-1, with 7 bases fitting TRBD2. The CDR3 has 15 residues. The J segment lost 4 bases and the V segment lost 8 bases, leaving 11 bases of the junction unmatched. Germline values: CDR1 SGHTA, CDR2 FQGTGA. The CDR3 spells CASRLASGIYNEQFF. Written as DNA, the CDR3 is TGTGCCAGCCGCCTCGCGAGCGGGATATACAATGAGCAGTTCTTC. The variable domain in full, with the rest retrieved from reference TRBV7-3 and TRBJ2-1, is GAGVSQTPSNKVTEKGKYVELRCDPISGHTALYWYRQSLGQGPEFLIYFQGTGAADDSGLPNDRFFAVRPEGSVSTLKIQRTERGDSAVYLCASRLASGIYNEQFFGPGTRLTVL.

The rearrangement joins TRBV7-2 to TRBJ2-1; 7 bases line up with TRBD2. With 5 bases clipped from V and 8 bases from J, the junction kept 9 bases outside the gene matches. This CDR3 has 14 residues. Germline values: CDR1 SGHTA, CDR2 FQGNSA. This chain's CDR3 is CASSPSGGGHEQFF. The CDR3 DNA sequence: TGTGCCAGCAGCCCTTCGGGCGGGGGTCATGAGCAGTTCTTC.

The chain joins TRBV9 to TRBJ1-5; unclear D gene. The CDR3 is 13 amino acids. Trimming stripped 5 bases from V and 4 bases from J, with 10 bases between. Germline CDR1 reads SGDLS; CDR2 reads YYNGEE. The CDR3 spells CASSSAPNQPQHF. CDR3 nucleotides: TGTGCCAGCAGTTCGGCGCCTAATCAGCCCCAGCATTTT.

This sequence joins TRBV30 and TRBJ1-5, with 8 bases aligning to TRBD1. CDR1 and CDR2 from the germline V gene are GTSNPN and SVGIG (reference sequence). V dropped 4 bases and J dropped 5; count of bases not matched to a gene: 7. This CDR3 contains 14 residues. The CDR3 protein is CAWTPDRDYQPQHF. The CDR3 DNA reads as TGTGCCTGGACCCCGGACAGGGATTATCAGCCCCAGCATTTT.

The genes are TRBV7-2 and TRBJ2-7; D is perhaps TRBD1 or TRBD2 (5 bases each). In germline, CDR1 is SGHTA, CDR2 FQGNSA. Trimming stripped 1 base from V and 0 bases from J, with 10 bases between. The CDR3 runs to 15 residues. The CDR3 DNA sequence: TGTGCCAGCAGCTTAGAGGCAGGGAGCTCCTACGAGCAGTACTTC. Amino acids: CASSLEAGSSYEQYF.

This clone came up a few times. The chain combines TRBV20-1 with TRBJ2-1; perhaps TRBD2 as D (5 bases). In germline, CDR1 is DFQATT, CDR2 SNEGSKA (reference sequence). CDR3 length equals 11 residues. The V and J ends lost 7 bases and 7 bases respectively, with 11 bases between them. CDR3 sequence (DNA): TGCAGTGGAGGAGCGGCAAATGAGCAGTTCTTC. Protein product: CSGGAANEQFF.

Notes on this clone: Likely a read error: the CDR3 ends without its conserved phenylalanine or tryptophan. This rearrangement joins TRBV7-2 to TRBJ1-6; a weak D match, TRBD1 (6 bases). Trimming pared 4 bases from V and 13 bases from J, leaving 20 bases between. Germline CDR1 reads SGHTA; CDR2 reads FQGNSA. There are 15 residues in the CDR3. The DNA of the CDR3 is TGTGCCAGCAGCTGGACGGGACAAACGACAAGTCCCCTCCACTCT. It translates to CASSWTGQTTSPLHS.

V gene TRBV7-2 combines with J gene TRBJ1-1; D is perhaps TRBD1 (6 bases). CDR3 length: 13 residues. Germline CDR1 and CDR2: SGHTA and FQGNSA. V shed 6 bases and J shed 5 bases, with 13 bases lying between them. CDR3 region: CASSLRGLTEAFF. DNA for the CDR3: TGTGCCAGCAGTCTGAGGGGGTTGACTGAAGCTTTCTTT.

J is TRBJ2-7 and V is TRBV27; 11 bases align to TRBD2. The V segment lost 4 bases and the J segment 4 bases; nucleotides outside the gene matches: 12. This CDR3 has 17 amino acids. The germline V gene has CDR1 MNHEY and CDR2 SMNVEV (reference sequence). CDR3 sequence reads: CASSSPARLAGKYEQYF. CDR3 bases: TGTGCCAGCAGTTCCCCCGCGAGACTAGCGGGGAAATACGAGCAGTACTTC.

V gene TRBV5-1 combines with J gene TRBJ2-3; D remains unclear. The CDR3 has 14 amino acids. Germline loops: CDR1 SGHRS, CDR2 YFSETQ. V was shortened by 1 base and J by 2 bases, with 8 bases between the two germline ends. This CDR3 is CASSLLPTTDTQYF. For the CDR3, the DNA is TGCGCCAGCAGCTTGCTCCCCACCACAGATACGCAGTATTTT.

The genes are TRBV7-7 and TRBJ2-3; D gene uncertain. V was trimmed by 1 base and J by 6 bases, leaving 11 bases between them. Germline CDR1 and CDR2: SSHAT and FNYEAQ (reference sequence). The CDR3 is 14 residues long. CDR3 residues: CASSLVSKADTQYF. For the CDR3, the DNA is TGTGCCAGCAGCTTAGTCTCCAAAGCGGATACGCAGTATTTT.

V gene TRBV28 combines with J gene TRBJ2-4; 14 bases are a match to TRBD2. The trim removed 2 bases at V and 10 bases at J, leaving 10 bases unmatched. Looked up from germline, CDR1 is MDHEN and CDR2 is SYDVKM. The length of the CDR3 is 17 residues. CDR3: CASSLSLLRTSGRIQYF. The CDR3, as DNA: TGTGCCAGCAGTTTAAGTCTCTTGAGGACTAGCGGGAGGATTCAGTACTTC.

There are a few counts of this clone. The chain couples TRBV5-4 to TRBJ2-6, with D tentatively TRBD1 (5 bases). The V gene lost 0 bases and the J gene lost 1 base, with 8 bases spanning the gap. The CDR3 loop spans 16 amino acids. Germline CDR1 is SGHNT and CDR2 is YYREEE (reference sequence). The CDR3 here is CASSLAAGSGANVLTF. As DNA, the CDR3 is TGTGCCAGCAGCTTGGCCGCAGGGTCTGGGGCCAACGTCCTGACTTTC.

This clone was detected only a few times. This CDR3 is CASSYSRDGGNTIYF. The CDR3 DNA sequence: TGTGCCAGCAGTTACTCGAGGGACGGCGGAAACACCATATATTTT. The chain recombines TRBV6-5 with TRBJ1-3; D possibly corresponds to TRBD1 (5 bases). In germline, CDR1 is MNHEY, CDR2 SVGAGI. Trimming cost V 0 bases and J 4 bases, with 10 bases left between them. The CDR3 is made up of 15 amino acids.

This clone was counted between two and nine times. This rearrangement joins TRBV11-2 to TRBJ1-5; D uncertain. The CDR3 consists of 14 residues. Germline V gene data show CDR1 as SGHAT and CDR2 as FQNNGV. With 5 bases removed from V and 2 bases from J, the gap between germline ends came to 10 bases. The CDR3 DNA reads TGTGCCAGCAGCATTAATCAGGGCAATCAGCCCCAGCATTTT. Its translation: CASSINQGNQPQHF.

V is TRBV7-6 and J is TRBJ1-2, with D hard to call. From germline, CDR1 is SGHVS and CDR2 FNYEAQ. Trimming removed 5 bases at V and 8 bases at J, with 15 bases between. The length of the CDR3 is 13 residues. The CDR3, as DNA: TGTGCCAGCAGCCCAGGTCCCATGGTAGGCTACACCTTC. This codes for CASSPGPMVGYTF. Looking up the rest from reference TRBV7-6 and TRBJ1-2 gives the full variable domain: GAGVSQSPRYKVTKRGQDVALRCDPISGHVSLYWYRQALGQGPEFLTYFNYEAQQDKSGLPNDRFSAERPEGSISTLTIQRTEQRDSAMYRCASSPGPMVGYTFGSGTRLTVV.

The chain is built from TRBV5-1 and TRBJ1-5, with TRBD1 as a possible D gene (6 bases). The V end lost 4 bases, the J end lost 5 bases, and 16 bases lay between the germline ends. This CDR3 has 15 residues. Germline-derived CDR1 and CDR2 are SGHRS and YFSETQ. CDR3 loop: CASSHSPQGDQPQHF. CDR3 nucleotides: TGCGCCAGCAGCCACAGTCCACAGGGTGATCAGCCCCAGCATTTT.